This TCR beta chain was sequenced during a study of cytomegalovirus exposure and HLA in healthy donors. Whole-study context: The use of the same platform for the approximately 130 validation repertoires and the 600 to 800 first-cohort repertoires was reported by a later analysis.

Libraries were prepared by immunoSEQ multiplex PCR; TCRdb keeps only in-frame clonotypes and omits some of them. The sample shows roughly 120,000 clones, approximately 91% of them seen only once. Trimming stripped 4 bases from V and 9 bases from J, with 16 bases between. CDR3 length: 15 residues. Germline CDR1 and CDR2: LNHDA and SQIVND (reference sequence). A note on this clone: As yet, its antigen is unknown.

Study-wide results and caveats: Later, an analysis found that TCR clusters from the first cohort tended to co-occur in the 130 or so validation repertoires. The authors listed 164 TCR beta chains as cytomegalovirus-associated. Reported results showed that the classifier diagnosed cytomegalovirus status with high specificity and sensitivity.

Material: PBMCs. The sequence was collected from a man aged 18-30 years in good health and CMV-seropositive. The chain combines TRBV19 with TRBJ1-6; D gene unclear. The CDR3 loop reads CASSTRPGSGSPLHF. In DNA form, the CDR3 reads TGTGCCAGTAGTACCAGACCCGGTTCAGGTTCACCCCTCCACTTT.